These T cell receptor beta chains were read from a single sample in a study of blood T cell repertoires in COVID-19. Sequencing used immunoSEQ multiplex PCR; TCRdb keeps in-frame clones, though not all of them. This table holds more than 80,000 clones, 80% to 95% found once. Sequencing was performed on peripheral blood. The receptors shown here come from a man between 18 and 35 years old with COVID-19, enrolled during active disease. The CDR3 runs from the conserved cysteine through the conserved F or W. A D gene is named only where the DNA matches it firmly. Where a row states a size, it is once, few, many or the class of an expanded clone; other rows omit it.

CDR3 protein: CSVQTGGTDTQYF; CDR3 DNA: TGCAGCGTCCAGACAGGGGGGACGGATACGCAGTATTTT; D gene: TRBD1; clone size: -; CDR3 length: 13; V gene: TRBV29-1; J gene: TRBJ2-3
CDR3 protein: CASSLDALAGNQETQYF; CDR3 DNA: TGTGCCAGCAGCTTAGATGCCCTAGCGGGAAATCAAGAGACCCAGTACTTC; D gene: TRBD2; clone size: -; CDR3 length: 17; V gene: TRBV11-2; J gene: TRBJ2-5
CDR3 protein: CASSTSFGGVYEQYF; CDR3 DNA: TGTGCCAGCAGTACATCTTTTGGAGGAGTTTACGAGCAGTACTTC; D gene: -; clone size: -; CDR3 length: 15; V gene: TRBV6-5; J gene: TRBJ2-7
CDR3 protein: CASRSGLAVYNEQFF; CDR3 DNA: TGTGCCAGCAGATCCGGACTAGCGGTCTACAATGAGCAGTTCTTC; D gene: TRBD2; clone size: -; CDR3 length: 15; V gene: TRBV6-5; J gene: TRBJ2-1
CDR3 protein: CASSSPGQGGYGYTF; CDR3 DNA: TGTGCCAGCAGCTCCCCAGGACAGGGGGGGTATGGCTACACCTTC; D gene: TRBD1; clone size: few; CDR3 length: 15; V gene: TRBV7-8; J gene: TRBJ1-2
CDR3 protein: CAWSASRSSYGYTF; CDR3 DNA: TGTGCCTGGAGTGCCTCCAGGTCTTCTTATGGCTACACCTTC; D gene: -; clone size: -; CDR3 length: 14; V gene: TRBV30; J gene: TRBJ1-2
CDR3 protein: CASSAGLTGIGNTIYF; CDR3 DNA: TGCGCCAGCAGCGCCGGTTTGACAGGGATTGGAAACACCATATATTTT; D gene: TRBD1; clone size: -; CDR3 length: 16; V gene: TRBV5-1; J gene: TRBJ1-3
CDR3 protein: CASSEALQGETQYF; CDR3 DNA: TGTGCCAGCAGTGAAGCGCTTCAGGGTGAGACCCAGTACTTC; D gene: -; clone size: -; CDR3 length: 14; V gene: TRBV2; J gene: TRBJ2-5
CDR3 protein: CATSRDAATNEKLFF; CDR3 DNA: TGTGCCACCAGCAGAGATGCAGCAACTAATGAAAAACTGTTTTTT; D gene: -; clone size: once; CDR3 length: 15; V gene: TRBV15; J gene: TRBJ1-4
CDR3 protein: CASSLVALPMLVSYEQYF; CDR3 DNA: TGTGCCAGCAGCTTAGTAGCGCTACCTATGCTGGTCTCCTACGAGCAGTACTTC; D gene: -; clone size: -; CDR3 length: 18; V gene: TRBV7-8; J gene: TRBJ2-7
CDR3 protein: CATSSGLAGISYEQYF; CDR3 DNA: TGTGCCACCAGCAGCGGGCTAGCGGGAATCTCCTACGAGCAGTACTTC; D gene: TRBD2; clone size: -; CDR3 length: 16; V gene: TRBV15; J gene: TRBJ2-7
CDR3 protein: CASSLSGHEQFF; CDR3 DNA: TGTGCCAGCAGCTTAAGCGGGCATGAGCAGTTCTTC; D gene: -; clone size: -; CDR3 length: 12; V gene: TRBV7-6; J gene: TRBJ2-1
CDR3 protein: CASSLSTGQGIGEQYF; CDR3 DNA: TGTGCCAGCAGCCTATCCACGGGACAGGGAATCGGCGAGCAGTACTTC; D gene: TRBD1; clone size: -; CDR3 length: 16; V gene: TRBV3-1/TRBV3-2; J gene: TRBJ2-7
CDR3 protein: CASSPSRLTGLAEAFF; CDR3 DNA: TGTGCCAGCTCACCATCCAGACTGACAGGGTTGGCTGAAGCTTTCTTT; D gene: TRBD1; clone size: few; CDR3 length: 16; V gene: TRBV18; J gene: TRBJ1-1
CDR3 protein: CASSPPTGTGEAFF; CDR3 DNA: TGTGCCAGCAGCCCGCCAACCGGGACAGGAGAAGCTTTCTTT; D gene: TRBD1; clone size: few; CDR3 length: 14; V gene: TRBV7-2; J gene: TRBJ1-1
CDR3 protein: CASSPDQGEKLFF; CDR3 DNA: TGTGCCAGCAGCCCAGACCAGGGTGAAAAACTGTTTTTT; D gene: -; clone size: -; CDR3 length: 13; V gene: TRBV5-4; J gene: TRBJ1-4
CDR3 protein: CASSFPGKAGELFF; CDR3 DNA: TGTGCCAGCAGCTTTCCGGGGAAGGCCGGGGAGCTGTTTTTT; D gene: -; clone size: -; CDR3 length: 14; V gene: TRBV5-4; J gene: TRBJ2-2
CDR3 protein: CASSPSGQGETQYF; CDR3 DNA: TGTGCCAGCTCACCATCCGGACAGGGGGAGACCCAGTACTTC; D gene: TRBD1; clone size: once; CDR3 length: 14; V gene: TRBV18; J gene: TRBJ2-5
CDR3 protein: CASSQHPGQGSEQFF; CDR3 DNA: TGCGCCAGCAGCCAACATCCGGGACAGGGATCTGAGCAGTTCTTC; D gene: TRBD1; clone size: -; CDR3 length: 15; V gene: TRBV4-1; J gene: TRBJ2-1
CDR3 protein: CASSSRTENYGYTF; CDR3 DNA: TGTGCCAGCAGCTCTCGGACAGAAAACTATGGCTACACCTTC; D gene: -; clone size: -; CDR3 length: 14; V gene: TRBV5-5; J gene: TRBJ1-2
CDR3 protein: CASSGQVVPTDTQYF; CDR3 DNA: TGTGCCAGCAGTGGACAGGTGGTTCCAACAGATACGCAGTATTTT; D gene: TRBD1; clone size: -; CDR3 length: 15; V gene: TRBV28; J gene: TRBJ2-3
CDR3 protein: CASSELAGSYNEQFF; CDR3 DNA: TGTGCCAGCAGTGAACTAGCGGGCTCCTACAATGAGCAGTTCTTC; D gene: TRBD2; clone size: -; CDR3 length: 15; V gene: TRBV6-1; J gene: TRBJ2-1
CDR3 protein: CASSGVTGNNEKLLF; CDR3 DNA: TGTGCCAGCAGTGGGGTGACGGGGAACAATGAAAAACTGCTTTTT; D gene: -; clone size: -; CDR3 length: 15; V gene: TRBV2; J gene: TRBJ1-4
CDR3 protein: CASSLRGTGKFINEQFF; CDR3 DNA: TGTGCCAGCAGTTTACGCGGGACAGGCAAATTCATCAATGAGCAGTTCTTC; D gene: TRBD1; clone size: -; CDR3 length: 17; V gene: TRBV27; J gene: TRBJ2-1
CDR3 protein: CASSYTPSRSAGELFF; CDR3 DNA: TGTGCCAGCAGTTACACCCCATCTCGTTCGGCCGGGGAGCTGTTTTTT; D gene: -; clone size: -; CDR3 length: 16; V gene: TRBV6-5; J gene: TRBJ2-2
CDR3 protein: CASSLLAGLTDTQYF; CDR3 DNA: TGCGCCAGCAGCTTACTAGCGGGACTCACAGATACGCAGTATTTT; D gene: TRBD2; clone size: -; CDR3 length: 15; V gene: TRBV5-1; J gene: TRBJ2-3
CDR3 protein: CASSRGSGNTIYF; CDR3 DNA: TGCGCCAGCAGCCGGGGCTCTGGAAACACCATATATTTT; D gene: -; clone size: -; CDR3 length: 13; V gene: TRBV5-1; J gene: TRBJ1-3
CDR3 protein: CASSSYRAGGYTF; CDR3 DNA: TGTGCCAGCAGCTCCTACAGGGCTGGAGGCTACACCTTC; D gene: -; clone size: -; CDR3 length: 13; V gene: TRBV7-8; J gene: TRBJ1-2
CDR3 protein: CASSVEAGADTQYF; CDR3 DNA: TGTGCCAGCAGCGTAGAGGCAGGGGCAGATACGCAGTATTTT; D gene: -; clone size: -; CDR3 length: 14; V gene: TRBV9; J gene: TRBJ2-3
CDR3 protein: CASGRGYTGELFF; CDR3 DNA: TGTGCCAGCGGGAGGGGGTACACCGGGGAGCTGTTTTTT; D gene: -; clone size: -; CDR3 length: 13; V gene: TRBV6-5; J gene: TRBJ2-2
CDR3 protein: CASSRPGLAAYNEQFF; CDR3 DNA: TGTGCCAGCTCACGCCCTGGACTAGCGGCTTACAATGAGCAGTTCTTC; D gene: TRBD2; clone size: -; CDR3 length: 16; V gene: TRBV18; J gene: TRBJ2-1
CDR3 protein: CASSALVGHRYNEQFF; CDR3 DNA: TGTGCCAGCAGCGCCCTGGTGGGACACCGGTACAATGAGCAGTTCTTC; D gene: -; clone size: -; CDR3 length: 16; V gene: TRBV14; J gene: TRBJ2-1